This T cell receptor beta chain stems from a study of T-cell reconstitution after alpha-beta-depleted transplantation in children (dated by TCRdb to 2015 to 2016). Regarding the complete study: Using TCR repertoire profiling, the study followed T-cell immune reconstitution in a quantitative way in children after TCRalphabeta/CD19-depleted allogeneic hematopoietic cell transplantation.

For CDR1 and CDR2, the germline V gene lists SGHTA and FQGNSA. Trimming removed 5 bases from V and 9 bases from J; the gene matches leave 12 bases unexplained. From the cysteine up to the phenylalanine, the CDR3 has a length of 14 residues. Solely the CDR3 DNA is kept, with 42 bases framed from the first base. This clonotype showed up just a few times. Which antigen it targets is not known. Per-base quality was not reported, and no clone a single base away is much larger than it. Libraries were built with PCR. Reads for this sample came from an Illumina HiSeq 2500. To normalize quantification of the TCRbeta repertoire, the TCR libraries were built with molecular barcoding that relied on unique molecular identifiers. TCRdb's own reprocessing of the public reads used fastp at Q25 and MiXCR and kept productive beta chains. Merged by CDR3 protein, the rows form single entries marked with the most common genes and DNA. The sample table holds about 610,000 distinct CDR3 sequences, of which 8% to 11% were seen once. Less than 5% of the sample is taken by the ten largest.

The chain uses TRBV7-2 and TRBJ1-1; a stretch of 7 junction bases matches TRBD1. The specimen was PBMCs from the stem cell graft donor, collected from the stem cell graft. This sequence originates from a human donor who donated a stem cell graft to a child with acute myeloid leukemia. The sequence in DNA is TGTGCCAGCAGCGGGCCTAGCGGGACAGTGAAAGCTTTCTTT. Its protein is CASSGPSGTVKAFF.